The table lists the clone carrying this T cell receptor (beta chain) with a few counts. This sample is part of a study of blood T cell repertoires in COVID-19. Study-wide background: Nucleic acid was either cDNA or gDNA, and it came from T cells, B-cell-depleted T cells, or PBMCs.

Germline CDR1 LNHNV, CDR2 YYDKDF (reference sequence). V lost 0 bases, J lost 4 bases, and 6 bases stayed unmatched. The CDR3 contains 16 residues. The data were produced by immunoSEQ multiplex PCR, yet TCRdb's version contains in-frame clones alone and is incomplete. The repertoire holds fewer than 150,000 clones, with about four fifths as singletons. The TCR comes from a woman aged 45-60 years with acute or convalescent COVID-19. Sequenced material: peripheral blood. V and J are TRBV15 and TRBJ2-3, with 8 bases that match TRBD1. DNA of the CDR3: TGTGCCACCAGCAGAGAGGGGACAGGCTCGTCAGATACGCAGTATTTT. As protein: CATSREGTGSSDTQYF.